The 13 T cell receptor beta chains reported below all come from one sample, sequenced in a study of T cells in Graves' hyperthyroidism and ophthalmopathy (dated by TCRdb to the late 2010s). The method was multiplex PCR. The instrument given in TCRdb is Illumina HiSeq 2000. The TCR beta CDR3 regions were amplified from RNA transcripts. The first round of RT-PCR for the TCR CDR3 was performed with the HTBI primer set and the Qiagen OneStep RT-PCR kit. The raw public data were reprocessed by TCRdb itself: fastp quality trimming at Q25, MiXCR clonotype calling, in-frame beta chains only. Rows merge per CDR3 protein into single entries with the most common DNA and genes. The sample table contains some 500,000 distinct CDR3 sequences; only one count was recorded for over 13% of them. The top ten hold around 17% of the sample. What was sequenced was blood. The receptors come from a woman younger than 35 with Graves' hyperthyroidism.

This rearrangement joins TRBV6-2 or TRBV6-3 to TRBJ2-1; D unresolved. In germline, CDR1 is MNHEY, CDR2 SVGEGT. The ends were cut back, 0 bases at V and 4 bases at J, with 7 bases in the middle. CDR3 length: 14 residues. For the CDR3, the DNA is TGTGCCAGCAGTTACTCGCGCGAGTACAATGAGCAGTTCTTC. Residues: CASSYSREYNEQFF.

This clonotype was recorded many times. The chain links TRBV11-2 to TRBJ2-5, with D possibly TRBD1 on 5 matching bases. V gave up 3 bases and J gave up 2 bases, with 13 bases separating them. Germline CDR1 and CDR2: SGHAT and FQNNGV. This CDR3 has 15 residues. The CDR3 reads CASSFIRGQQETQYF. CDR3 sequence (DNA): TGTGCCAGCAGCTTTATAAGGGGCCAACAAGAGACCCAGTACTTC.

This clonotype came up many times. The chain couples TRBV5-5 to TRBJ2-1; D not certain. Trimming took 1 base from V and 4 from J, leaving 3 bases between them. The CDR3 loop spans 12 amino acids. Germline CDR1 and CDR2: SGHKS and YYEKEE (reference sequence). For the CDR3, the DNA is TGTGCCAGCAGCTTGAGGTACAATGAGCAGTTCTTC. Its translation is CASSLRYNEQFF. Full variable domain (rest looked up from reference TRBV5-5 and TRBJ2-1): DAGVTQSPTHLIKTRGQQVTLRCSPISGHKSVSWYQQVLGQGPQFIFQYYEKEERGRGNFPDRFSARQFPNYSSELNVNALLLGDSALYLCASSLRYNEQFFGPGTRLTVL.

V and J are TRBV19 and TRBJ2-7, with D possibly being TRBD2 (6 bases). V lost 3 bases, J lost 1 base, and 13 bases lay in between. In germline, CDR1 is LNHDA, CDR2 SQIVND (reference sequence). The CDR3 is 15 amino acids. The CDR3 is CASSIGTSYSYEQYV. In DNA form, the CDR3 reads TGTGCCAGTAGTATCGGGACTTCCTATTCCTACGAGCAGTACGTC.

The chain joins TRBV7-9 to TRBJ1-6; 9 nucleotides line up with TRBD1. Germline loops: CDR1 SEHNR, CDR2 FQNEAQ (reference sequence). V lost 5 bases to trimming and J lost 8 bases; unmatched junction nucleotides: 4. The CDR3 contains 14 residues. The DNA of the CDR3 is TGTGCCAGCAGCCCCGGGACAGGGTATTCACCCCTCCACTTT. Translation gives CASSPGTGYSPLHF.

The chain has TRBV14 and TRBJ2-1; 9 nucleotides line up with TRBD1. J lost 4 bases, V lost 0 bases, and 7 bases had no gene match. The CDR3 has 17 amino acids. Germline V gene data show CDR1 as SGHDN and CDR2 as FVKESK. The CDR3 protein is CASSQDFSGQGYNEQFF. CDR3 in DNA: TGTGCCAGCAGCCAAGATTTTTCGGGACAGGGATACAATGAGCAGTTCTTC.

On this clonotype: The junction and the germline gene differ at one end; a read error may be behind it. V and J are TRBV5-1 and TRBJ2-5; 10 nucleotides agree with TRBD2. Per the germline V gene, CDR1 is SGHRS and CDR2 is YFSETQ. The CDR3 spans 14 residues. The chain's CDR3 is CASSGRARGETQYF. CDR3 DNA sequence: TGTGCCAGCAGCGGGAGGGCCCGGGGAGAGACCCAGTACTTC.

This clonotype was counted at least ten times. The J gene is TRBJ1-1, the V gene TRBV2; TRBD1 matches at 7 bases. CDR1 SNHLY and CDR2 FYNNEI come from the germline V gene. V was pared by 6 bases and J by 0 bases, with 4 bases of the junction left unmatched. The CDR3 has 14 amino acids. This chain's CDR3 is CASRGTDLNTEAFF. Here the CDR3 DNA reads TGTGCCAGCAGGGGGACAGACTTGAACACTGAAGCTTTCTTT.

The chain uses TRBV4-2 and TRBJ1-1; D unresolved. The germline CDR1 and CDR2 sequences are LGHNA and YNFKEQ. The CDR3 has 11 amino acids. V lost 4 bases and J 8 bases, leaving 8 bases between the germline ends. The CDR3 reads CASSRNNEAFF. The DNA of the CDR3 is TGTGCCAGCAGCCGAAATAACGAAGCTTTCTTT.

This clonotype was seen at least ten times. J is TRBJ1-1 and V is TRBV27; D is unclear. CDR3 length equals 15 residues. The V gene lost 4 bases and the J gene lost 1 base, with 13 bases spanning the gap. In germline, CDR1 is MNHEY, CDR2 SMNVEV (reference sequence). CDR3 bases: TGTGCCAGCAGTTCAGGACGGAGGCAGAACACTGAAGCTTTCTTT. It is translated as CASSSGRRQNTEAFF.

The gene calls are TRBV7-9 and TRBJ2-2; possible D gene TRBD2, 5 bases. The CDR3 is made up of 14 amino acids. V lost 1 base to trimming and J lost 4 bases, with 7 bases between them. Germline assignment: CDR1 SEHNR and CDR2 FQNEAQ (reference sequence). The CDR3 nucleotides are TGTGCCAGCAGCTTAGAGGCGGGCACCGGGGAGCTGTTTTTT. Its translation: CASSLEAGTGELFF.

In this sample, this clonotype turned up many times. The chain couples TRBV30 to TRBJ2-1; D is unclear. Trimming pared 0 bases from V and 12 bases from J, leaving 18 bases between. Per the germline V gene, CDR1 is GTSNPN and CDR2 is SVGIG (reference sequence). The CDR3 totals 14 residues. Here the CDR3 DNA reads TGTGCCTGGAGTGTGGCCTCTCCCAGTGGCGGGCAGTTCTTC. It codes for CAWSVASPSGGQFF. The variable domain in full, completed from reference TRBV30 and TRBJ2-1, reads SQTIHQWPATLVQPVGSPLSLECTVEGTSNPNLYWYRQAAGRGLQLLFYSVGIGQISSEVPQNLSASRPQDRQFILSSKKLLLSDSGFYLCAWSVASPSGGQFFGPGTRLTVL.

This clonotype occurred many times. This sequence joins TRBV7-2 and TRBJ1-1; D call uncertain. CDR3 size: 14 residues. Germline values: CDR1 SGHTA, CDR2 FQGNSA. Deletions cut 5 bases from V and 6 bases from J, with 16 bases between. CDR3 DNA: TGTGCCAGCAGCCCCCGCCTGTTAGGCGCTGAAGCTTTCTTT. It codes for CASSPRLLGAEAFF.